This TCR beta chain was identified during a study of T cells in Graves' hyperthyroidism and ophthalmopathy. Trimming left V 0 bases short and J 2 bases short, with 11 bases between. The length of the CDR3 is 15 residues. In germline, CDR1 is SGHTS, CDR2 YDEGEE. Researchers barred patients who had uncontrolled infection, other autoimmune disease, pregnancy or lactation. Ahead of any ophthalmopathy symptoms, the blood sample was obtained at the first diagnosis of hyperthyroidism. PBMCs were derived from around 10 ml fresh peripheral blood. Researchers amplified the TCR beta CDR3 regions from RNA transcripts. Primed by the HTBI set, a first-round RT-PCR was run on the TCR CDR3. TCRdb reprocessed the multiplex PCR reads via MiXCR and lists one record per CDR3 protein. The sample holds around 700,000 distinct CDR3 sequences; around 19% are singletons and the top ten take around 17%.

This receptor was obtained from a woman aged 45-60 years with Graves' hyperthyroidism that later progressed to Graves' ophthalmopathy. The V call is TRBV5-8, the J call TRBJ1-2; possibly TRBD1 for D (5 bases). Sequenced sample: blood. CDR3 coding DNA: TGTGCCAGCAGCTTGGTGCCAGGGAACAACTATGGCTACACCTTC. Translating gives CASSLVPGNNYGYTF.